These 11 T cell receptor beta chains were all obtained from the same sample, sequenced in a study of blood T cell repertoires in COVID-19. Assay: immunoSEQ multiplex PCR; the TCRdb copy retains only in-frame clones and omits some. The sample shows over 80,000 clones, approximately 87% of them seen only once. The sequenced sample consisted of peripheral blood. All receptors come from a human donor in a cohort sampled during active COVID-19.

This sequence joins TRBV19 and TRBJ2-6, with 9 bases that match TRBD2. Per germline, CDR1 LNHDA and CDR2 SQIVND (reference sequence). J lost 0 bases, V lost 0 bases, and 6 bases had no gene match. This CDR3 is 19 amino acids long. CDR3 region: CASSIELAGLLSGANVLTF. The CDR3 DNA reads TGTGCCAGTAGTATAGAACTAGCGGGCCTTCTCTCTGGGGCCAACGTCCTGACTTTC.

The rearrangement links TRBV6-2 or TRBV6-3 to TRBJ2-1; the D is unclear. The length of the CDR3 is 20 residues. Per the germline V gene, CDR1 is MNHEY and CDR2 is SVGEGT. The ends were cut back, 0 bases at V and 0 bases at J, with 21 bases in the middle. The DNA of the CDR3 is TGTGCCAGCAGTTACTCCCCCTCCTTTCTTACCCGGAGCTCCTACAATGAGCAGTTCTTC. It is translated as CASSYSPSFLTRSSYNEQFF.

The chain combines TRBV6-6 with TRBJ2-3, with TRBD1 identical over 10 bases. The CDR3 has 16 amino acids. The germline CDR1 and CDR2 sequences are MNHNY and SVGAGI (reference sequence). Trimming at V came to 2 bases and at J to 5 bases, leaving 7 bases not matched to a gene. The CDR3 DNA sequence: TGTGCCAGCAGTTACCACGACAGGGGGCAGGAAGATACGCAGTATTTT. This encodes CASSYHDRGQEDTQYF.

The table lists this clone with a few counts. J is TRBJ1-1 and V is TRBV3-1 (or the pseudogene TRBV3-2); D unclear. Germline V gene lookup returns CDR1 LGHDT and CDR2 YNNKEL (reference sequence). The CDR3 totals 12 residues. V dropped 3 bases and J dropped 3 bases, with 5 bases sitting between them. The CDR3 protein is CASSHRYTEAFF. CDR3 bases: TGTGCCAGCAGCCACAGGTACACTGAAGCTTTCTTT.

Comments on this clone: One junction end does not reproduce the germline sequence, and a read error may be involved. The chain recombines TRBV5-5 with TRBJ2-1, with D possibly being TRBD2 (5 bases). Per germline, CDR1 SGHKS and CDR2 YYEKEE (reference sequence). CDR3 length equals 15 residues. This CDR3 is CASKYEGPSDNEQFF. CDR3 DNA sequence: TGTGCCAGCAAATACGAGGGTCCCTCCGACAATGAGCAGTTCTTC.

This clone has a single count. This chain uses TRBV9 with TRBJ2-1; a possible D gene is TRBD2 (6 bases). Germline V lookup: CDR1 SGDLS, CDR2 YYNGEE. V shed 2 bases and J shed 9 bases, with 24 bases lying between them. The CDR3 has 17 amino acids. CDR3 DNA: TGTGCCAGCAGCGTTCGGGTGAGCGGGCCCGCCGCGGGTGAGCAGTTCTTC. This gives the protein CASSVRVSGPAAGEQFF.

The rearrangement joins TRBV27 to TRBJ2-1; TRBD2 matches at 11 bases. CDR1 is MNHEY, CDR2 SMNVEV, per germline (reference sequence). The CDR3 consists of 18 residues. With 3 bases clipped from V and 0 bases from J, the junction kept 7 bases outside the gene matches. The CDR3: CASSLTGTSGNSYNEQFF. CDR3 nucleotide sequence: TGTGCCAGCAGTTTGACCGGGACTAGCGGCAACTCCTACAATGAGCAGTTCTTC.

The gene calls are TRBV11-2 and TRBJ2-5; tentative D call: TRBD1 (6 bases). V lost 5 bases and J 1 base, leaving 14 bases between the germline ends. CDR1 is SGHAT and CDR2 is FQNNGV in the germline V gene. CDR3 length equals 15 residues. The CDR3 protein is CASSQGPGIQETQYF. In DNA form, the CDR3 reads TGTGCCAGCAGCCAGGGGCCTGGGATCCAAGAGACCCAGTACTTC.

The V gene is TRBV29-1, the J gene TRBJ1-1; perhaps TRBD1 as D (5 bases). Trimming left V 4 bases short and J 5 bases short, with 11 bases between. Germline assignment: CDR1 SQVTM and CDR2 ANQGSEA. The CDR3 extends over 12 amino acids. This chain's CDR3 is CSVALQGTEAFF. The CDR3 coding sequence is TGCAGCGTTGCTCTTCAGGGTACTGAAGCTTTCTTT.

V gene TRBV19 combines with J gene TRBJ2-5, with 7 bases that match TRBD2. The CDR3 covers 14 residues. Germline CDR1 is LNHDA and CDR2 is SQIVND (reference sequence). With V trimmed by 6 bases and J by 5 bases, 9 bases remained unmatched. As DNA, the CDR3 is TGTGCCAGTAGCGCCGGAGGCGGGGGTGAGACCCAGTACTTC. This codes for CASSAGGGGETQYF.

This rearrangement joins TRBV4-3 to TRBJ2-1; 9 bases are a match to TRBD2. The CDR3 loop spans 16 amino acids. Per germline, CDR1 LGHNA and CDR2 YSLEER. V lost 1 base and J lost 4; bases outside the gene matches: 5. CDR3: CASSQVLSGRYNEQFF. DNA of the CDR3: TGCGCCAGCAGCCAAGTTCTAAGCGGGAGGTACAATGAGCAGTTCTTC.